What follows is one TCR beta chain and its context. Its antigen is currently unknown. This table comes from immunoSEQ multiplex PCR, and its TCRdb copy is limited to in-frame clones, with some not included. The sample contains 95,000 to 100,000 clones, roughly 90% of which appear only once. In germline, CDR1 is MNHEY, CDR2 SMNVEV (reference sequence). V lost 3 bases to trimming and J lost 1 base, with 15 bases between them. The CDR3 is 16 amino acids. This sample was included in a study of T cell responses to AZD1222 COVID-19 vaccine. Regarding the study as a whole: Within unmutated variant regions lay the reported targets of nearly half of spike-specific TCRs. Possibly, clonal diversity was underestimated; donors were largely white British and included more females.

This TCR was sampled from an adult in good health. The V call is TRBV27, the J call TRBJ1-1; TRBD1 might be the D (6 bases). The material was peripheral blood, obtained on day 0 of AZD1222 vaccination. The DNA for the CDR3 is TGTGCCAGCAGTTTTCACCCTACAGGGCCGAACACTGAAGCTTTCTTT. This sequence encodes CASSFHPTGPNTEAFF.